The TCR beta chain under discussion was sequenced for a study of CD8 T cells in Susac syndrome. CD8+ and CD4+ T cells from blood underwent TCR beta sequencing. As controls, healthy donors matched for age and sex were used. Bulk CD8+ and CD4+ cells came from magnetic negative isolation; CD8+ TEMRA by FACS. This clonotype appeared a single time. Trimming removed 3 bases from V and 2 bases from J; junction bases left unmatched: 6. Germline CDR1 and CDR2: DFQATT and SNEGSKA (reference sequence). This CDR3 spans 15 amino acids. Reverse transcription used 0.5 to 1 ug RNA and random hexamers. Across 54 Vbeta and 13 Jbeta, TCR beta CDR3 was amplified with immunoSEQ multiplex PCR. One entry per CDR3 protein results from TCRdb running MiXCR on the immunoSEQ multiplex PCR reads. The sample has more than 110,000 distinct CDR3 sequences, approximately 95% seen once.

The chain combines TRBV20-1 with TRBJ2-7; TRBD2 matches 11 bases. The specimen was CD8+ T cells from PBMCs. The source of this sequence is a human donor in good health. CDR3 nucleotide sequence: TGCAGTGCTAGTGAACCGGGACTAGCGGCCTACGAGCAGTACTTC. Protein: CSASEPGLAAYEQYF.